The rows below give T cell receptor beta chains drawn from one sample of a study of blood T cell repertoires in COVID-19. Assay used: immunoSEQ multiplex PCR; TCRdb lists only in-frame clones, some missing. This table holds about 370,000 clones, 89% found once. The sequenced sample was peripheral blood. The source is a woman aged 30 to 39 with COVID-19, enrolled during active disease. The CDR3 runs from the conserved cysteine through the conserved F or W. Each record gives: clone size, V gene, J gene, D gene, CDR3 DNA, CDR3 protein. A D gene is named only where the DNA matches it firmly. Clone size is given for some rows only: seen once, a few or many times, or a class if the clone is expanded.

>NA|TRBV7-9|TRBJ2-1|TRBD2
TGTGCCAGCAGCTTAGTACTAGCGGGAGTTGGGTTCTTC
CASSLVLAGVGFF
>NA|TRBV4-3|TRBJ1-4|NA
TGCGCCAGCAGCCAAGATATCGGGGCGGCCGGGGGTGAAAAACTGTTTTTT
CASSQDIGAAGGEKLFF
>once|TRBV19|TRBJ2-3|TRBD2
TGTGCCAGTAGTCCCGGACTAGCGTATACGCAGTATTTT
CASSPGLAYTQYF
>NA|TRBV6-2/TRBV6-3|TRBJ1-2|NA
TGTGCCAGCAGTTACCACCTACGGGGGGGCCTAAACTATGGCTACACCTTC
CASSYHLRGGLNYGYTF
>NA|TRBV12-3/TRBV12-4|TRBJ1-2|NA
TGTGCCAGCAGTTTGTACAGGGTGAAGACCTTC
CASSLYRVKTF
>NA|TRBV6-2/TRBV6-3|TRBJ2-7|TRBD1
TGTGCCAGCAGTACCGGGACAGGGGTCCACGAGCAGTACTTC
CASSTGTGVHEQYF
>NA|TRBV27|TRBJ2-3|NA
TGTGCCAGCAGGCGGGTAGGGAATCCGGATACCACAGATACGCAGTATTTT
CASRRVGNPDTTDTQYF
>NA|TRBV24-1|TRBJ2-3|TRBD2
TGTGCCACCAGTGATGAAGAGCGGGGCCCTAGCACAGATACGCAGTATTTT
CATSDEERGPSTDTQYF
>NA|TRBV12-3/TRBV12-4|TRBJ1-2|NA
TGTGCCAGCAGTGCGTTCGGGACAACTTGTTACTTC
CASSAFGTTCYF
>NA|TRBV19|TRBJ1-1|TRBD1
TGTGCCAGTAGGACAGGGCGGAACACTGAAGCTTTCTTT
CASRTGRNTEAFF
>NA|TRBV6-2/TRBV6-3|TRBJ2-5|NA
TGTGCCAGCAGTCTCCTTCTCGGGGAGACCCAGTACTTC
CASSLLLGETQYF
>NA|TRBV19|TRBJ1-1|TRBD1
TGTGCCAGTAGTCCGGGGACAGGGAACACTGAAGCTTTCTTT
CASSPGTGNTEAFF
>NA|TRBV29-1|TRBJ2-2|TRBD2
TGCAGCGTTGAACTAGCGGGGGGATCGAACACCGGGGAGCTGTTTTTT
CSVELAGGSNTGELFF
>many|TRBV5-1|TRBJ2-1|NA
TGCGCCAGCAGCTCAGCGGAGCTCCAATCCTACAATGAGCAGTTCTTC
CASSSAELQSYNEQFF
>NA|TRBV29-1|TRBJ2-7|NA
TGCAGCGTTGTGGGGGCGTACGAGCAGTACTTC
CSVVGAYEQYF
>NA|TRBV5-6|TRBJ1-4|TRBD1
TGTGCCAGCAGCCCATTCCCGGGACAGAGGAATGAAAAACTGTTTTTT
CASSPFPGQRNEKLFF
>NA|TRBV5-4|TRBJ1-2|NA
TGTGCCAGCAGCCCGGGGGGGGGCTATGGCTACACCTTC
CASSPGGGYGYTF
>NA|TRBV18|TRBJ2-1|TRBD2
TGTGCCAGCTCACCCCGGGAGGCGCTCCACAATGAGCAGTTCTTC
CASSPREALHNEQFF
>NA|TRBV2|TRBJ2-1|NA
TGTGCCAGCAGTGGACTTGAGCAGTTCTTC
CASSGLEQFF
>NA|TRBV4-1|TRBJ2-3|TRBD2
TGCGCCAGCAGCCCCATTAGAGTTAGCGGGGACTACACAGATACGCAGTATTTT
CASSPIRVSGDYTDTQYF
>NA|TRBV3-1/TRBV3-2|TRBJ1-3|TRBD1
TGTGCCAGCAGCCAAGGAACGACAGGGACCGGAAACACCATATATTTT
CASSQGTTGTGNTIYF
>NA|TRBV5-1|TRBJ2-5|TRBD1
TGCGCCAGCAGCTTACAGGGGGGACAAGAGACCCAGTACTTC
CASSLQGGQETQYF
>NA|TRBV28|TRBJ1-4|NA
TGTGCCAGCAGTCCAGAGGTTCCTAATGAAAAACTGTTTTTT
CASSPEVPNEKLFF
>NA|TRBV27|TRBJ1-5|NA
TGTGCCAGCAGACCAATAGGGTACAGGGATAGCAATCAGCCCCAGCATTTT
CASRPIGYRDSNQPQHF
>NA|TRBV2|TRBJ2-1|NA
TGTGCCAGCAGCGCAGGGACCTACAATGAGCAGTTCTTC
CASSAGTYNEQFF
>NA|TRBV18|TRBJ1-5|NA
TGTGCCAGCTCACCACAACGACGGGATGGTCAGCCCCAGCATTTT
CASSPQRRDGQPQHF
>NA|TRBV19|TRBJ1-2|NA
TGTGCCAGTAGTATAGCCCTAATACAGGGAACCCACTATGGCTACACCTTC
CASSIALIQGTHYGYTF
>NA|TRBV9|TRBJ2-3|TRBD1
TGTGCCAGCAGCGTGGGGACAGGGGCAACAGATACGCAGTATTTT
CASSVGTGATDTQYF
>NA|TRBV13|TRBJ2-3|TRBD2
TGTGCCAGCAGCCCGATAAATGGACTAGCGGGAATAGATACGCAGTATTTT
CASSPINGLAGIDTQYF
>once|TRBV6-1|TRBJ1-5|NA
TGTGCCAGCAGTGACAGGGATAATCAGCCCCAGCATTTT
CASSDRDNQPQHF
>NA|TRBV5-4|TRBJ2-1|TRBD2
TGTGCCAGCAGCTTGGGGCTAGCGGGAGGTGAGCAGTTCTTC
CASSLGLAGGEQFF
>once|TRBV24-1|TRBJ1-1|TRBD1
TGTGCCACCAGTGATGGGACAGACACTGAAGCTTTCTTT
CATSDGTDTEAFF
>NA|TRBV6-6|TRBJ2-5|NA
TGTGCCAGCTCCAAACCTGAACTGCAAGAGACCCAGTACTTC
CASSKPELQETQYF
>NA|TRBV7-9|TRBJ1-2|NA
TGTGCCAGCAGCCCCTTCCAGGGCTATGGCTACACCTTC
CASSPFQGYGYTF
>NA|TRBV9|TRBJ2-3|NA
TGTGCCAGCAGCGCATGGCAGGGCGGCACAGATACGCAGTATTTT
CASSAWQGGTDTQYF
>once|TRBV30|TRBJ1-2|TRBD1
TGTGCCTGGACCCAAGGGGACAGTAACGGCTACACCTTC
CAWTQGDSNGYTF
>NA|TRBV15|TRBJ1-1|NA
TGTGCCACCAGCAGCCCCTATGGCGTCGGGGGGGACACTGAAGCTTTCTTT
CATSSPYGVGGDTEAFF
>NA|TRBV7-2|TRBJ2-3|TRBD2
TGTGCCAGCAGCTTAAATCCAGCGGGAGGAGATACGCAGTATTTT
CASSLNPAGGDTQYF
>NA|TRBV28|TRBJ1-2|TRBD1
TGTGCCAGCAGTTTACAGGGGGCAGGCTATGGCTACACCTTC
CASSLQGAGYGYTF